The clone carrying this TCR beta chain has a single count. The assay was immunoSEQ multiplex PCR, and TCRdb's table has in-frame clones only and misses some. The sample contains about 26,000 clones, approximately 89% of which appear only once. The sample belongs to a study of T cell changes during pregnancy in multiple sclerosis. Germline assignment: CDR1 SGHTA and CDR2 FQGNSA. Trimming took 5 bases from V and 3 from J; bases not matched to a gene: 9. The CDR3 is 15 amino acids. The sample in question was CD8+ T cells from peripheral blood mononuclear cells, obtained in the second trimester of pregnancy. The rearrangement uses TRBV7-2 and TRBJ2-7; 8 positions match TRBD2. The sequence was collected from a female donor with multiple sclerosis, enrolled in a pregnancy study. The CDR3 region is CASSHGVAGFYEQYF. In DNA form, the CDR3 reads TGTGCCAGCAGCCACGGGGTAGCGGGGTTCTACGAGCAGTACTTC.